This TCR beta chain was documented in a study of CXCR3-negative and CXCR3-positive naive CD8 T cells. Through 5' RACE with UMI labels, the TRB cDNA libraries were prepared. With the 5' RACE reads reprocessed, TCRdb shows one record per CDR3 protein and no DNA. The table lists about 150,000 distinct CDR3 sequences, with under 0.5% in the top ten. Naive CD8+ T lymphocytes were specified as CD45RO-CCR7+CD27+CD95-. The CDR3 extends over 16 amino acids. Looked up from germline, CDR1 is SGHRS and CDR2 is YFSETQ. About this clonotype itself: Its antigen is currently unknown.

Study-level results: Higher TRB CDR3 hydrophobicity marked CXCR3-positive naive cells relative to CXCR3-negative naive cells. CXCR3-negative and CXCR3-positive naive cells shared comparable TRBV-TRBJ usage, but memory cells did not. Across naive subsets, surface CD5 expression was comparable, and TCR strength was inferred from properties of the TRB CDR3.

The clonotype originates from a human donor in good health. Some clones in this sample may be carry-over from other donors' samples. The material sequenced was naive CXCR3+ CD8+ T cells from blood. The subset: CD45RO-CCR7+CD27+CD95- naive CD8+ T cells expressing CXCR3 (TNR3+). The rearrangement links TRBV5-1 to TRBJ2-2; TCRdb proposes TRBD1, but this gene call is untestable without DNA. The CDR3 reads CASSFWDTPNTGELFF.